The rows below give T cell receptor beta chains drawn from one sample of a study of neurological immune-mediated disorders. TCRdb independently ran MiXCR on the 5' RACE reads; one entry per CDR3 protein. This table holds 75,000 to 80,000 distinct CDR3 sequences, 5% to 6% found once. The sequenced sample was PBMCs. Receptor source: a woman between 25 and 40 years old with multiple sclerosis. CDR3s include the opening cysteine and the closing phenylalanine or tryptophan. D genes are given only for firm matches. The size entry is marked missing in some rows and otherwise reads once, few, many or a size class.

.,TRBJ2-1,TRBV5-1,many,TGCGCCAGCAGCTTGGCCCCCCCCTTATACAATGAGCAGTTCTTC,CASSLAPPLYNEQFF
TRBD1,TRBJ1-2,TRBV5-6,many,TGTGCCAGCAGCTCGGGACAGGGGCGGCACTATGGCTACACCTTC,CASSSGQGRHYGYTF
TRBD1,TRBJ2-2,TRBV7-6,many,TGTGCCAGCAGCCCCCGGGACAGGACAAACACCGGGGAGCTGTTTTTT,CASSPRDRTNTGELFF
.,TRBJ2-7,TRBV20-1,many,TGCAGTGCTTCTGGAGGGACAAACCCTTACGAGCAGTACTTC,CSASGGTNPYEQYF
.,TRBJ1-1,TRBV3-1,.,TGTGCCAGCAGCCACTCAGGAGACAACACTGAAGCTTTCTTT,CASSHSGDNTEAFF
TRBD2,TRBJ2-1,TRBV20-1,many,TGCAGTGCTCCTGGACTAGCGGGAACGAACAATGAGCAGTTCTTC,CSAPGLAGTNNEQFF
TRBD1,TRBJ2-5,TRBV27,many,TGTGCCAGCAGTTTCCAAGGACAGGGAGAGACCCAGTACTTC,CASSFQGQGETQYF
TRBD2,TRBJ2-1,TRBV2,many,TGTGCCAGCAGTCCCGGGACTAGCGCGTACAATGAGCAGTTCTTC,CASSPGTSAYNEQFF
TRBD2,TRBJ2-2,TRBV10-3,.,TGTGCCATCAGAGGAGCGGGGGGCCGTTCCGGGGAGCTGTTTTTT,CAIRGAGGRSGELFF
.,TRBJ1-6,TRBV7-8,many,TGTGCCAGCAGCGCAACAGGGTGGCGTTCACCCCTCCACTTT,CASSATGWRSPLHF
TRBD1,TRBJ1-5,TRBV12-3/TRBV12-4,many,TGTGCCAGCAGTGACAGGGGGACCCGCAATCAGCCCCAGCATTTT,CASSDRGTRNQPQHF
TRBD1,TRBJ2-3,TRBV5-5,.,TGTGCCAGCAGCTTGCATGACAGGGCTAGCACAGATACGCAGTATTTT,CASSLHDRASTDTQYF
TRBD1,TRBJ2-1,TRBV20-1,many,TGCAGTGCGCCGCGACAGGGCTACAATGAGCAGTTCTTC,CSAPRQGYNEQFF
.,TRBJ1-1,TRBV2,many,TGTGCCAGCAGTGAAGCTCAGGGGTGGAGGACTGAAGCTTTCTTT,CASSEAQGWRTEAFF
.,TRBJ2-3,TRBV7-2,many,TGTGCCAGCAGCCCCCTGGATCGTCTAGCCCATACGCAGTATTTT,CASSPLDRLAHTQYF
TRBD1,TRBJ2-3,TRBV10-3,many,TGTGCCATCAGGCCGGACAGGGGAACAGATACGCAGTATTTT,CAIRPDRGTDTQYF
.,TRBJ2-1,TRBV10-2,many,TGCGCCAGCAATCCGTCCCTATACCCATACAATGAGCAGTTCTTC,CASNPSLYPYNEQFF
.,TRBJ2-2,TRBV28,many,TGTGCCAGCAGTTTAGACCGAACAGGACGCTGGGACACCGGGGAGCTGTTTTTT,CASSLDRTGRWDTGELFF
.,TRBJ1-2,TRBV5-5,many,TGTGCCAGCAGCTCCGAAAACACAGCTCACTATGGCTACACCTTC,CASSSENTAHYGYTF
TRBD2,TRBJ2-1,TRBV7-2,.,TGTGCCAGCAGCGATCTAGCGGGCCCCTACAATGAGCAGTTCTTC,CASSDLAGPYNEQFF
.,TRBJ2-2,TRBV7-3,many,TGTGCCAGCAGGGGGATGGATTTACCCGGGGAGCTGTTTTTT,CASRGMDLPGELFF
.,TRBJ1-5,TRBV28,.,TGTGCCAGCAGTTTGACCAATCAGCCCCAGCATTTT,CASSLTNQPQHF
.,TRBJ2-5,TRBV20-1,many,TGCAGTGCTAGAGATCTTGAGGGGGGACACCAAGAGACCCAGTACTTC,CSARDLEGGHQETQYF
.,TRBJ2-3,TRBV10-1,many,TGCGCCAGCGCCTCAGGGGATACGCAGTATTTT,CASASGDTQYF
TRBD1,TRBJ1-1,TRBV18,few,TGTGCCAGCCCCCCCGACAGGGCGAACACTGAAGCTTTCTTT,CASPPDRANTEAFF
.,TRBJ2-1,TRBV27,many,TGTGCCAGCACCTCCGCGTGGGACTCCAATGAGCAGTTCTTC,CASTSAWDSNEQFF
.,TRBJ1-5,TRBV7-2,.,TGTGCCAGCAGCTTAGAGGGCGGCAGAGGGTTTTGGAGCAATCAGCCCCAGCATTTT,CASSLEGGRGFWSNQPQHF
.,TRBJ1-1,TRBV5-1,many,TGCGCCAGCAGCTTGGTAGGGGACATGAACACTGAAGCTTTCTTT,CASSLVGDMNTEAFF
.,TRBJ1-2,TRBV2,many,TGTGCCAGCAGAGACCCGGGAGGCGGCCCGAATGGCTACACCTTC,CASRDPGGGPNGYTF
.,TRBJ2-5,TRBV7-6,.,TGTGCCAGCAGCGCGACTCGGGAGACCCAGTACTTC,CASSATRETQYF
.,TRBJ1-1,TRBV20-1,many,TGCAGTGCTAGAGATCCCTACGGCGGGGGGGCGGCCACTGAAGCTTTCTTT,CSARDPYGGGAATEAFF
.,TRBJ2-1,TRBV7-9,many,TGTGCCAGCAGCTACTACAATGAGCAGTTCTTC,CASSYYNEQFF
.,TRBJ1-2,TRBV12-3/TRBV12-4,many,TGTGCCAGCAGTTTGGGGGGGGTGTACTATGGCTACACCTTC,CASSLGGVYYGYTF
.,TRBJ2-7,TRBV5-1,many,TGCGCCAGCAGCCCCTCTTTGACAGCCTACGAGCAGTACTTC,CASSPSLTAYEQYF
.,TRBJ2-2,TRBV12-5,.,TGTGCTAGTAACTCATGGTTTGGGTACCCCGGGGAGCTGTTTTTT,CASNSWFGYPGELFF
.,TRBJ1-6,TRBV7-7,many,TGTGCCAGCAGCTTAGATGGGTTTTCACCCCTCCACTTT,CASSLDGFSPLHF
.,TRBJ1-3,TRBV5-6,few,TGTGCCAGCAGCCAAAAATCAAACTCTGGAAAAAACATATATTTT,CASSQKSNSGKNIYF
TRBD2,TRBJ2-3,TRBV7-8,many,TGTGCCAGCAGCTTATCATTCGGGACTAGCGGGAGTACAGATACGCAGTATTTT,CASSLSFGTSGSTDTQYF
TRBD1,TRBJ2-1,TRBV12-3/TRBV12-4,few,TGTGCCAGCAGTGGGACAGGTAATATCAATGAGCAGTTCTTC,CASSGTGNINEQFF
.,TRBJ1-2,TRBV20-1,many,TGCAGTGCTAGACGTGGGAGGCAGATTGCTTTCGGCGGCTACACCTTC,CSARRGRQIAFGGYTF